One and the same sample provided the 16 T cell receptor beta chains below, sequenced in a study of cytomegalovirus exposure and HLA in healthy donors. Assay: immunoSEQ multiplex PCR; the TCRdb copy retains only in-frame clones and omits some. The repertoire holds roughly 260,000 clones, with around 87% as singletons. The specimen sequenced was PBMCs. These receptors were taken from a man aged 18 to 29 in good health and CMV-seronegative.

The J gene is TRBJ2-5, the V gene TRBV7-9; a weak D match, TRBD1 (5 bases). Germline V gene sequence: CDR1 SEHNR, CDR2 FQNEAQ (reference sequence). Trimming took off 8 bases at V and 2 bases at J, with 15 bases between the two ends. The CDR3 runs to 14 residues. DNA for the CDR3: TGTGCCAGCCACCCTACCAACAGGCAAGAGACCCAGTACTTC. Protein sequence: CASHPTNRQETQYF.

V gene TRBV15 combines with J gene TRBJ2-7; a possible D gene is TRBD2 (6 bases). The CDR3 contains 14 residues. CDR1 is LNHNV, CDR2 YYDKDF, per germline (reference sequence). Trimming removed 8 bases at V and 4 bases at J, with 18 bases between. The CDR3 nucleotides are TGTGCCACCGCGCTAACGCCTGGGAGGTACGAGCAGTACTTC. Protein sequence: CATALTPGRYEQYF.

V and J are TRBV4-3 and TRBJ1-1; 8 nucleotides line up with TRBD1. V trimming: 0 bases; J trimming: 6 bases; junction bases outside the gene matches: 3. Germline V gives CDR1 LGHNA, CDR2 YSLEER. The CDR3 loop spans 14 amino acids. DNA of the CDR3: TGCGCCAGCAGCCAAGACTACAGGGGGGCTGAAGCTTTCTTT. Translating it yields CASSQDYRGAEAFF.

The V gene is TRBV27, the J gene TRBJ1-4, with 7 nucleotides matching TRBD1. The CDR3 length is 13 residues. The junction had 3 bases not matched to a gene; V was cut back by 3 bases and J by 8 bases. Germline lookup yields CDR1 MNHEY and CDR2 SMNVEV (reference sequence). The CDR3 bases are TGTGCCAGCAGTTTTGTACAGGGGGAAAAACTGTTTTTT. It codes for CASSFVQGEKLFF.

The V call is TRBV2, the J call TRBJ2-2; D unresolved. CDR3 length: 15 amino acids. Per the germline V gene, CDR1 is SNHLY and CDR2 is FYNNEI. V was cut by 10 bases and J by 4 bases, with 19 bases left in between. The CDR3 sequence is CANSKRNLGTGELFF. The DNA for the CDR3 is TGTGCCAACTCGAAGCGTAACTTGGGCACCGGGGAGCTGTTTTTT.

The gene calls are TRBV10-3 and TRBJ2-1; the match to TRBD2 covers 14 bases. CDR3 size: 18 residues. Germline CDR1 is ENHRY and CDR2 is SYGVKD. The junction had 7 bases not matched to a gene; V was cut back by 3 bases and J by 3 bases. The CDR3 coding sequence is TGTGCCATCAGTGATCCGGGGACTAGCGGGAGAGGCTACAATGAGCAGTTCTTC. Residues: CAISDPGTSGRGYNEQFF.

The chain employs TRBV18 and TRBJ1-2; perhaps TRBD1 as D (6 bases). Germline values: CDR1 KGHSH, CDR2 LQKENI. V was pared by 2 bases and J by 4 bases, with 8 bases between. The CDR3 sequence is 13 residues long. This CDR3 reads CASSPLQGYGYTF. The DNA for the CDR3 is TGTGCCAGCTCACCATTACAGGGCTATGGCTACACCTTC.

In this sample, this clone turned up once. This CDR3 is CASSFRRGEKLFF. The CDR3 DNA follows: TGTGCCAGCAGCTTTAGGAGGGGTGAAAAACTGTTTTTT. The chain couples TRBV27 to TRBJ1-4, with D tentatively TRBD1 (5 bases). The V end was cut by 6 bases, the J end by 7 bases, with 12 bases between. This CDR3 spans 13 amino acids. Germline V gene lookup returns CDR1 MNHEY and CDR2 SMNVEV (reference sequence).

The V gene is TRBV28, the J gene TRBJ1-2; D is unclear. Looked up from germline, CDR1 is MDHEN and CDR2 is SYDVKM. V dropped 4 bases and J dropped 6 bases, with 12 bases sitting between them. This CDR3 region has 13 residues. The CDR3 bases are TGTGCCAGCAGTTCCACTCTAAGCAATGGCTACACCTTC. This sequence encodes CASSSTLSNGYTF.

CDR3 nucleotide sequence: TGTGCCAGCAGCTTAAGTGGGCGTAATCAGCCCCAGCATTTT. Translated: CASSLSGRNQPQHF. This sequence joins TRBV7-9 and TRBJ1-5; D remains unclear. With 2 bases removed from V and 4 bases from J, the gap between germline ends came to 9 bases. Germline-derived CDR1 and CDR2 are SEHNR and FQNEAQ (reference sequence). This CDR3 contains 14 residues.

This chain joins TRBV2 and TRBJ1-2; TRBD1 is a possible D gene (5 bases). V dropped 4 bases and J dropped 8 bases, with 11 bases sitting between them. This CDR3 is 12 amino acids long. Germline V gene lookup returns CDR1 SNHLY and CDR2 FYNNEI. The CDR3 nucleotides read TGTGCCAGCAGTGGTAGACAGAGGGGCTACACCTTC. Protein product: CASSGRQRGYTF.

DNA for the CDR3: TGTGCCAGCAGGAGGACTACAAACACCGGGGAGCTGTTTTTT. Its translation is CASRRTTNTGELFF. The rearrangement joins TRBV6-1 to TRBJ2-2; tentatively, D is TRBD2 (6 bases). The CDR3 loop spans 14 amino acids. Germline V lookup: CDR1 MNHNS, CDR2 SASEGT. Trimming stripped 6 bases from V and 2 bases from J, with 10 bases between.

The chain has TRBV5-6 and TRBJ2-7; 9 nucleotides match TRBD1. The CDR3 has 14 residues. V was clipped by 4 bases and J by 3 bases; unmatched bases: 5. Germline assignment: CDR1 SGHDT and CDR2 YYEEEE. As DNA, the CDR3 is TGTGCCAGCAGCCCCACAGGGGGCAACTACGAGCAGTACTTC. This codes for CASSPTGGNYEQYF.

This clone was detected only once. The rearrangement uses TRBV5-1 and TRBJ2-1, with 7 nucleotides matching TRBD1. Germline assignment: CDR1 SGHRS and CDR2 YFSETQ. This CDR3 region has 13 residues. Unmatched junction bases numbered 3, after V lost 4 bases and J lost 5 bases. The CDR3 sequence is CASSMGQNNEQFF. The CDR3 DNA is TGCGCCAGCAGCATGGGACAGAACAATGAGCAGTTCTTC.

The chain couples TRBV29-1 to TRBJ2-7, with TRBD1 identical over 9 bases. Trimming removed 6 bases from V and 3 bases from J; junction bases left unmatched: 12. There are 15 residues in the CDR3. The germline CDR1 and CDR2 sequences are SQVTM and ANQGSEA. CDR3 bases: TGCAGCGTCGATAACTCCGGGACAGGGAGCTACGAGCAGTACTTC. Translating it yields CSVDNSGTGSYEQYF.

CDR3 sequence reads: CASNEEVTLGRLNYGYTF. DNA of the CDR3: TGTGCCAGCAACGAGGAGGTGACCTTAGGGCGGTTGAACTATGGCTACACCTTC. V and J are TRBV5-6 and TRBJ1-2, with D uncertain. In germline, CDR1 is SGHDT, CDR2 YYEEEE. The CDR3 extends over 18 amino acids. The V gene lost 6 bases and the J gene lost 2 bases, with 26 bases spanning the gap.